The sequence of this T cell receptor beta chain was determined in a study of cytomegalovirus exposure and HLA in healthy donors. Points from the study as a whole: A later analysis reportedly found fewer N-insertions in an Asian-associated ancestry cluster than the roughly 670-donor mean. Prediction of most subjects' HLA-A and HLA-B alleles by TCR beta sequences was reportedly accurate. With high specificity and sensitivity, the classifier reportedly diagnosed cytomegalovirus status. An analysis that came later showed most CMV-associated TCR beta chains appearing HLA-restricted.

For this clone: The antigen remains unidentified.

PCR primers comprised 60 Vbeta and 13 Jbeta primers. Method: immunoSEQ multiplex PCR; TCRdb's copy keeps in-frame clones and lacks some. The data show roughly 220,000 clones, about four fifths seen once. V was shortened by 5 bases and J by 4 bases, with 20 bases between the two germline ends. CDR3 size: 16 residues. Germline lookup yields CDR1 SGHTA and CDR2 FQGTGA. Sample: PBMCs. This receptor was obtained from a man aged 25 to 45 in good health and CMV-seronegative. The chain combines TRBV7-3 with TRBJ1-1, with D tentatively TRBD1 (6 bases). This chain's CDR3 is CASSRKGGGVGTEAFF. In DNA, the CDR3 is TGTGCCAGCAGCCGAAAGGGCGGGGGCGTGGGCACTGAAGCTTTCTTT.